Given below is one T cell receptor beta chain in context. This sample is drawn from a study of blood T cell repertoires in COVID-19. For the study at large: COVID-19 samples from acute and convalescent phases originated in the United States, Italy and Spain. Sample material is recorded as cDNA or gDNA derived from T cells, B-cell-depleted T cells, or PBMCs.

In the original analysis: From reference gene primer amplification, estimates of nucleated cell counts were derived. The assay was immunoSEQ multiplex PCR, and TCRdb's table has in-frame clones only and misses some. V, J and clone size are taken as reported in that table, and D and trimming were inferred from the DNA itself. The table lists approximately 150,000 clones, roughly 81% of them singletons. The germline V gene has CDR1 PRHDT and CDR2 FYEKMQ (reference sequence). The CDR3 is 16 amino acids. J was trimmed by 1 base and V by 1 base; bases with no gene match: 2. The clonotype originates from a man aged 35 to 55 with acute or convalescent COVID-19. The chain joins TRBV13 to TRBJ1-3; TRBD1 aligns across 9 bases. The specimen sequenced was peripheral blood. The CDR3 DNA reads as TGTGCCAGCAGCTTAGAGGGGACAGGGTCTGGAAACACCATATATTTT. Its protein product is CASSLEGTGSGNTIYF.